This T cell receptor (beta chain) was recovered during a study of Graves' ophthalmopathy and Graves' hyperthyroidism. Study-wide findings and caveats: Blood also harbored most expanded thyroid clonotypes above 0.001 frequency. Ophthalmopathy progression was predicted by the model at approximately 71% sensitivity and roughly 72% specificity.

This clonotype was observed a few times. Antigen: not known. Trimming removed 3 bases from V and 4 bases from J; junction bases left unmatched: 11. This CDR3 spans 16 amino acids. Patients newly diagnosed with hyperthyroidism, under 2 months' duration, were aged 18 to 65, the study reports. Amplification of TCR beta CDR3 regions used RNA transcripts. Amplification began with first-round RT-PCR using HTBI primers, then second-round multiplex PCR was performed. MiXCR, applied by TCRdb to the multiplex PCR reads, yields one record per CDR3 protein. The sample carries some 1.1 million distinct CDR3 sequences, approximately 35% recorded once.

Specimen: peripheral blood or thyroid tissue (not recorded which). The V gene is TRBV12-3 or TRBV12-4, the J gene TRBJ1-1; 7 bases line up with TRBD1. The origin of this receptor is an adult man with Graves' hyperthyroidism. Written as DNA, the CDR3 is TGTGCCAGCAGTTTTCCCCAGGAGGGGGCGGGCACTGAAGCTTTCTTT. This codes for CASSFPQEGAGTEAFF.